These 26 T cell receptor beta chains were all obtained from the same sample, sequenced in a study of neurological immune-mediated disorders. TCRdb called the 5' RACE reads again in MiXCR, with one record for every CDR3 protein. This sample yields 40,000 or so distinct CDR3 sequences, of which about 7% are seen a single time; 4.4% belongs to the top ten. Sequencing input: PBMCs. These receptor sequences come from a woman between 40 and 55 years old in good health.

This clonotype was observed at least ten times. J is TRBJ2-1 and V is TRBV5-1; D assignment may be TRBD1 or TRBD2 (5 bases each). V lost 0 bases and J 2 bases, leaving 6 bases between the germline ends. Germline CDR1 reads SGHRS; CDR2 reads YFSETQ. The CDR3 covers 14 residues. The CDR3 sequence: CASSLEGPYNEQFF. The DNA of the CDR3 is TGCGCCAGCAGCTTGGAGGGACCCTACAATGAGCAGTTCTTC.

This clonotype appeared many times. The rearrangement joins TRBV5-1 to TRBJ1-1; possible D gene TRBD1, 5 bases. The germline CDR1 and CDR2 sequences are SGHRS and YFSETQ. The length of the CDR3 is 16 residues. Trimming removed 5 bases at V and 5 bases at J, with 22 bases between. In nucleotides, the CDR3 is TGCGCCAGCAGTAAAAAACCCCCAGGGCGGGAGACTGAAGCTTTCTTT. Encoded protein: CASSKKPPGRETEAFF.

In this sample, this clonotype turned up many times. V usage is TRBV2 and J usage is TRBJ2-1, with a tentative D call TRBD2 (6 bases). CDR3 size: 11 residues. The ends were cut back, 8 bases at V and 8 bases at J, with 10 bases in the middle. The germline V gene has CDR1 SNHLY and CDR2 FYNNEI. CDR3 protein: CASGLADEQFF. The CDR3 DNA follows: TGTGCCAGCGGATTAGCGGATGAGCAGTTCTTC.

V is TRBV27 and J is TRBJ1-5; unclear D gene. V was trimmed by 6 bases and J by 2 bases, leaving 11 bases between them. The CDR3 contains 14 residues. Germline-derived CDR1 and CDR2 are MNHEY and SMNVEV (reference sequence). CDR3 sequence: CASRRRGGNQPQHF. In nucleotides, the CDR3 is TGTGCCAGCAGACGACGGGGAGGCAATCAGCCCCAGCATTTT.

This clonotype was counted many times. This chain uses TRBV29-1 with TRBJ1-1; perhaps TRBD1 as D (5 bases). V dropped 8 bases and J dropped 5 bases, with 18 bases sitting between them. The germline V gene has CDR1 SQVTM and CDR2 ANQGSEA. The CDR3 consists of 13 residues. The CDR3 DNA sequence: TGCAGCTTACGCCCGTTTGGGGGGACTGAAGCTTTCTTT. Encoded protein: CSLRPFGGTEAFF.

The chain recombines TRBV6-4 with TRBJ2-3, with 7 bases identical to TRBD2. From germline, CDR1 is MRHNA and CDR2 SNTAGT. This CDR3 contains 15 residues. V was pared by 6 bases and J by 0 bases, with 6 bases of the junction left unmatched. CDR3 nucleotides: TGTGCCAGCAGCCCCGGGGAGGGGAGCACAGATACGCAGTATTTT. Translation gives CASSPGEGSTDTQYF.

This clonotype was seen more than once but under ten times. The genes are TRBV6-6 and TRBJ2-1, with TRBD2 identical over 9 bases. CDR3 length: 12 residues. The germline V gene has CDR1 MNHNY and CDR2 SVGAGI (reference sequence). This CDR3 is CACGGGGNEQFF. The CDR3 DNA sequence: TGTGCGTGCGGGGGGGGTGGAAATGAGCAGTTCTTC.

V gene TRBV28 combines with J gene TRBJ2-7; D may be TRBD1 or TRBD2 (5 bases each). Per germline, CDR1 MDHEN and CDR2 SYDVKM. With 6 bases removed from V and 3 bases from J, the gap between germline ends came to 18 bases. This CDR3 contains 15 residues. CDR3: CASSRQFGVNYEQYF. CDR3 nucleotides: TGTGCCAGCAGCCGACAGTTCGGGGTGAACTACGAGCAGTACTTC. The complete variable domain, with remaining parts taken from reference TRBV28 and TRBJ2-7, reads DVKVTQSSRYLVKRTGEKVFLECVQDMDHENMFWYRQDPGLGLRLIYFSYDVKMKEKGDIPEGYSVSREKKERFSLILESASTNQTSMYLCASSRQFGVNYEQYFGPGTRLTVT.

This clonotype was counted at least ten times. This chain links TRBV5-1 with TRBJ2-5, with D tentatively TRBD2 (6 bases). The CDR3 contains 15 residues. Germline assignment: CDR1 SGHRS and CDR2 YFSETQ. V was pared by 3 bases and J by 5 bases, with 17 bases between. The CDR3 region is CASSSLEGGGETQYF. The CDR3 region has the DNA TGCGCCAGCAGCTCCCTGGAGGGAGGAGGGGAGACCCAGTACTTC.

In this sample, this clonotype turned up many times. For the CDR3, the DNA is TGTGCCACCCAGAACGGCGGGACAGCTCAAGAGACCCAGTACTTC. Protein product: CATQNGGTAQETQYF. This rearrangement joins TRBV24-1 to TRBJ2-5; D might be TRBD1 (7 bases). Germline CDR1 reads KGHDR; CDR2 reads SFDVKD. The ends were cut back, 9 bases at V and 2 bases at J, with 18 bases in the middle. The CDR3 has 15 residues.

Concerning this clonotype itself: One junction end disagrees with the germline gene, perhaps due to a read error. This sequence joins TRBV3-1 and TRBJ1-1; no definite D call. The CDR3 totals 13 residues. The germline gives CDR1 LGHDT, CDR2 YNNKEL (reference sequence). This CDR3 is CASSQGDSAEAYF. The CDR3 DNA reads TGTGCCAGCAGCCAAGGTGATTCCGCTGAAGCTTACTTT.

In its sample, this clonotype was seen many times. The chain carries TRBV25-1 and TRBJ2-3, with 9 bases aligning to TRBD2. This CDR3 has 14 amino acids. V shed 9 bases and J 5 bases; nucleotides not matched to a gene: 9. Per germline, CDR1 MGHDK and CDR2 SYGVNS. CDR3 in amino acids: CARRGGAVKDTQYF. The CDR3 bases are TGTGCCAGGCGGGGGGGCGCTGTCAAAGATACGCAGTATTTT. The full variable domain, in which reference TRBV25-1 and TRBJ2-3 provide the parts outside the CDR3, is EADIYQTPRYLVIGTGKKITLECSQTMGHDKMYWYQQDPGMELHLIHYSYGVNSTEKGDLSSESTVSRIRTEHFPLTLESARPSHTSQYLCARRGGAVKDTQYFGPGTRLTVL.

This clonotype was picked up many times. The chain combines TRBV7-2 with TRBJ2-1, with D unclear. This CDR3 has 14 residues. Germline CDR1 is SGHTA and CDR2 is FQGNSA. Trimming removed 2 bases from V and 6 bases from J, with 11 bases in between. In nucleotides, the CDR3 is TGTGCCAGCAGCTTATTACGTTTGGGCAATGAGCAGTTCTTC. The encoded protein is CASSLLRLGNEQFF. Supplemented by reference TRBV7-2 and TRBJ2-1, the full variable domain reads GAGVSQSPSNKVTEKGKDVELRCDPISGHTALYWYRQSLGQGLEFLIYFQGNSAPDKSGLPSDRFSAERTGGSVSTLTIQRTQQEDSAVYLCASSLLRLGNEQFFGPGTRLTVL.

This clonotype was observed at least ten times. The V call is TRBV7-8, the J call TRBJ2-2; tentative D call: TRBD2 (6 bases). Germline V lookup: CDR1 SGHVS, CDR2 FQNEAQ. With 7 bases removed from V and 5 bases from J, the gap between germline ends came to 17 bases. The CDR3 has 15 amino acids. Written as DNA, the CDR3 is TGTGCCAGCACGCGCACGGGGGTTCGGACCGGGGAGCTGTTTTTT. Its translation: CASTRTGVRTGELFF.

This clonotype was counted a few times. The chain recombines TRBV4-2 with TRBJ1-5, with D maybe TRBD1 (6 bases). V gave up 1 base and J gave up 2 bases, with 9 bases separating them. This CDR3 spans 15 amino acids. Germline V gives CDR1 LGHNA, CDR2 YNFKEQ. CDR3 sequence: CASSQARGRNQPQHF. The CDR3 region has the DNA TGTGCCAGCAGCCAAGCCAGGGGTCGCAATCAGCCCCAGCATTTT.

This clonotype was counted ten times or more. The J gene is TRBJ1-1, the V gene TRBV5-1, with D perhaps matching TRBD1 (5 bases). Trimming left V 4 bases short and J 2 bases short, with 18 bases between. CDR1 and CDR2 (germline): SGHRS, YFSETQ. The CDR3 contains 16 residues. Here the CDR3 DNA reads TGCGCCAGCAGCCAAGGGACTCAGAAGGGCAACACTGAAGCTTTCTTT. Protein product: CASSQGTQKGNTEAFF. The whole variable domain, remainder taken from reference TRBV5-1 and TRBJ1-1, is KAGVTQTPRYLIKTRGQQVTLSCSPISGHRSVSWYQQTPGQGLQFLFEYFSETQRNKGNFPGRFSGRQFSNSRSEMNVSTLELGDSALYLCASSQGTQKGNTEAFFGQGTRLTVV.

This clonotype was counted ten times or more. The rearrangement joins TRBV29-1 to TRBJ2-7, with 9 bases matching TRBD2. The V gene's germline CDR1 is SQVTM and CDR2 ANQGSEA. The ends lost 0 bases at V and 1 base at J; junction bases unmatched: 7. CDR3 size: 16 residues. As DNA, the CDR3 is TGCAGCGTTGAAGATCCGGTAGCGGGAGAGTCCTACGAGCAGTACTTC. This translates into CSVEDPVAGESYEQYF.

This clonotype was recorded at least ten times. The V and J genes are TRBV7-2 and TRBJ1-2; D remains ambiguous. V shed 4 bases and J shed 0 bases, with 12 bases lying between them. Germline assignment: CDR1 SGHTA and CDR2 FQGNSA. The CDR3 sequence is 15 residues long. This CDR3 reads CASSSEILANYGYTF. CDR3 DNA: TGTGCCAGCAGCTCAGAGATCCTCGCTAACTATGGCTACACCTTC.

This clonotype was recorded at least ten times. This chain connects TRBV3-1 to TRBJ2-1; 7 bases match TRBD1. The V and J ends lost 1 base and 7 bases, in that order; junction bases with no gene match: 4. The germline CDR1 and CDR2 sequences are LGHDT and YNNKEL (reference sequence). The CDR3 covers 14 residues. This CDR3 is CASSQGGQSNEQFF. The CDR3 nucleotides are TGTGCCAGCAGCCAAGGGGGACAGTCGAATGAGCAGTTCTTC.

This clonotype has ten or more counts. This chain joins TRBV20-1 and TRBJ2-1; tentatively, D is TRBD2 (5 bases). Germline CDR1 reads DFQATT; CDR2 reads SNEGSKA (reference sequence). The CDR3 is 17 amino acids. Trimming pared 2 bases from V and 1 base from J, leaving 18 bases between. In DNA, the CDR3 is TGCAGTGCTAGAACCCGAGGAGGAGCTGGTTCCTACAATGAGCAGTTCTTC. This gives the protein CSARTRGGAGSYNEQFF.

The table lists this clonotype with many counts. The chain links TRBV6-6 to TRBJ2-5, with D unclear. CDR3 length: 13 residues. V dropped 7 bases and J dropped 2 bases, with 11 bases sitting between them. Germline V gene data show CDR1 as MNHNY and CDR2 as SVGAGI (reference sequence). This CDR3 is CASIRGPQETQYF. The DNA for the CDR3 is TGTGCCAGCATCCGAGGACCACAAGAGACCCAGTACTTC.

Turning to this clonotype: This could be a read error, since a much larger clone is one nucleotide away. V gene TRBV6-5 combines with J gene TRBJ2-5; 8 bases agree with TRBD2. CDR3 length equals 17 residues. With V trimmed by 0 bases and J by 4 bases, 10 bases remained unmatched. Looked up from germline, CDR1 is MNHEY and CDR2 is SVGAGI. This CDR3 is CASSYSIEREMRETQYF. CDR3 DNA sequence: TGTGCCAGCAGTTACTCCATTGAGCGGGAGATGCGAGAGACCCAGTACTTC.

This clonotype was detected ten times or more. The rearrangement uses TRBV9 and TRBJ1-3; maybe TRBD1 (5 bases). V shed 4 bases and J shed 3 bases, with 11 bases lying between them. CDR1 and CDR2 (germline): SGDLS, YYNGEE. CDR3 length: 14 amino acids. The CDR3, as DNA: TGTGCCAGCAGCACCCGGGGGAATGGAAACACCATATATTTT. This translates into CASSTRGNGNTIYF.

The sample holds many counts of this clonotype. The V and J genes are TRBV5-1 and TRBJ2-4; unclear D gene. The CDR3 has 14 residues. Per the germline V gene, CDR1 is SGHRS and CDR2 is YFSETQ. V was trimmed by 0 bases and J by 6 bases, leaving 10 bases between them. CDR3 loop: CASSLEVMGNIQYF. The DNA of the CDR3 is TGCGCCAGCAGCTTGGAGGTCATGGGAAACATTCAGTACTTC.

This clonotype was seen repeatedly, ten times or more. This chain connects TRBV29-1 to TRBJ2-3, with unresolved D. Looked up from germline, CDR1 is SQVTM and CDR2 is ANQGSEA. The V gene lost 3 bases and the J gene lost 8 bases, with 15 bases spanning the gap. The CDR3 extends over 13 amino acids. CDR3: CSVEAASRSTQYF. DNA of the CDR3: TGCAGCGTTGAGGCAGCTTCTAGAAGTACGCAGTATTTT.

Ten or more counts support this clonotype. The rearrangement links TRBV7-9 to TRBJ2-1, with D hard to call. The V end lost 2 bases, the J end lost 8 bases, and 13 bases lay between the germline ends. CDR1 is SEHNR and CDR2 is FQNEAQ in the germline V gene (reference sequence). The CDR3 spans 14 residues. The CDR3 here is CASSLSPIVDEQFF. The CDR3, as DNA: TGTGCCAGCAGCTTATCCCCAATCGTCGATGAGCAGTTCTTC.